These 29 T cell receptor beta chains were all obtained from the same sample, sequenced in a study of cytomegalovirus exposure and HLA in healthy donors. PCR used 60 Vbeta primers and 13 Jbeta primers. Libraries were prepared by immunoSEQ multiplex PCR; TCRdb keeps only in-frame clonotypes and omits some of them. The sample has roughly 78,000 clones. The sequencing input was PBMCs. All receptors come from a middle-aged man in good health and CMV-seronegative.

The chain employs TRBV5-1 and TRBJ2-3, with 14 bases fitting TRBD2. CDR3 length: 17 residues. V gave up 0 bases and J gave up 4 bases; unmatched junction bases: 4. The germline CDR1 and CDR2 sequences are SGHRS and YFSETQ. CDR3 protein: CASSLGLTSGGADTQYF. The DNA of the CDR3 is TGCGCCAGCAGCTTGGGGTTGACTAGCGGGGGGGCAGATACGCAGTATTTT.

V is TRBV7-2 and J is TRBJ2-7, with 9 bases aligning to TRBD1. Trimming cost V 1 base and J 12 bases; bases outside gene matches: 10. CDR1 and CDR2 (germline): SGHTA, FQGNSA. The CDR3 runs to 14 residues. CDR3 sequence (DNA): TGTGCCAGCAGCTTAGGGGCGCCGGGGACAGGGACGTACTTC. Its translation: CASSLGAPGTGTYF.

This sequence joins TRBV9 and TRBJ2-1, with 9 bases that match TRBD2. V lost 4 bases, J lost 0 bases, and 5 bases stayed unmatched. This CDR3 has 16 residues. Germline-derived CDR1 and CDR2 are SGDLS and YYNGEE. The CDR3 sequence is CASSQNSGSSYNEQFF. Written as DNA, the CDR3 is TGTGCCAGCAGCCAAAATAGCGGGAGCTCCTACAATGAGCAGTTCTTC.

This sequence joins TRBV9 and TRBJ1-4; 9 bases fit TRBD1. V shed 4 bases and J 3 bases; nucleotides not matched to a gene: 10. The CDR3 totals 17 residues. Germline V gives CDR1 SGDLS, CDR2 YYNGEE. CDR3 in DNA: TGTGCCAGCAGCCCTCGACAGGGGGTCTCGGCTAATGAAAAACTGTTTTTT. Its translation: CASSPRQGVSANEKLFF.

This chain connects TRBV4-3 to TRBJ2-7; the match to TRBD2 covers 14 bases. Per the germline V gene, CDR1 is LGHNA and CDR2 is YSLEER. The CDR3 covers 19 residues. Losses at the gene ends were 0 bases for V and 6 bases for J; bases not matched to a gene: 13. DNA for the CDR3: TGCGCCAGCAGCCAAGATCCCGGGACTAGCGGGAGTCAGGCCTGCGAGCAGTACTTC. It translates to CASSQDPGTSGSQACEQYF.

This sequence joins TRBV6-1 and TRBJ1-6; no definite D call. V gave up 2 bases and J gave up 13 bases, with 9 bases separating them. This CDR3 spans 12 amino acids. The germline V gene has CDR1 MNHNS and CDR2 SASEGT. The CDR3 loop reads CASSENGSPLHF. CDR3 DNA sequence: TGTGCCAGCAGTGAAAACGGTTCTCCCCTCCACTTT.

The CDR3 nucleotides are TGTGCCAGCAGCTTGTACAGGGGGCGCGACGGGGAGCTGTTTTTT. Translated, it gives CASSLYRGRDGELFF. The rearrangement uses TRBV5-4 and TRBJ2-2, with 9 bases lining up with TRBD1. This CDR3 region has 15 residues. Germline-derived CDR1 and CDR2 are SGHNT and YYREEE (reference sequence). Germline trimming cut 1 base from V and 7 bases from J; bases unmatched to any gene: 5.

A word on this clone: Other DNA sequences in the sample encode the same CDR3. The CDR3 sequence: CASSFGGSSYEQYF. The CDR3 region has the DNA TGCGCCAGCAGCTTCGGCGGGAGCTCCTACGAGCAGTACTTC. The rearrangement uses TRBV5-1 and TRBJ2-7; 7 bases match TRBD2. The CDR3 has 14 residues. Germline-derived CDR1 and CDR2 are SGHRS and YFSETQ. V lost 2 bases to trimming and J lost 0 bases; unmatched junction nucleotides: 2.

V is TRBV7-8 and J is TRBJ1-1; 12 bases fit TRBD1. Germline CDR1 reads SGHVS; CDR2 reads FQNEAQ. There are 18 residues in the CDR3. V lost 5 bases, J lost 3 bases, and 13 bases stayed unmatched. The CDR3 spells CASSQGKGQGAIDTEAFF. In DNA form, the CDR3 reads TGTGCCAGCAGCCAAGGAAAGGGACAGGGGGCTATCGACACTGAAGCTTTCTTT.

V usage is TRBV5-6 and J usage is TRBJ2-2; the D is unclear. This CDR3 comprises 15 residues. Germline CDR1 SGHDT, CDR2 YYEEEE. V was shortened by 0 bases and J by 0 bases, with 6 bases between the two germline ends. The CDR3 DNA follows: TGTGCCAGCAGCTTGGACTTCGCGAACACCGGGGAGCTGTTTTTT. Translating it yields CASSLDFANTGELFF.

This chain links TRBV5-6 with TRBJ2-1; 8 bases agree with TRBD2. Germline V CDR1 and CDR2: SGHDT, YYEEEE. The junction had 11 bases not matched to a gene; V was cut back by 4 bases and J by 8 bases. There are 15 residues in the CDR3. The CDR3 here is CASSPAGRGSDEQFF. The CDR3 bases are TGTGCCAGCAGCCCCGCCGGGAGGGGCTCGGATGAGCAGTTCTTC.

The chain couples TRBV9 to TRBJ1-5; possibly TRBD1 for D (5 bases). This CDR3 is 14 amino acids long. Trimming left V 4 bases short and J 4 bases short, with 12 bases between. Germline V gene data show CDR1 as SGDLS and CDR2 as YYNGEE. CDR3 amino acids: CASSPRTYNQPQHF. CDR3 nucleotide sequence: TGTGCCAGCAGCCCACGGACATATAATCAGCCCCAGCATTTT.

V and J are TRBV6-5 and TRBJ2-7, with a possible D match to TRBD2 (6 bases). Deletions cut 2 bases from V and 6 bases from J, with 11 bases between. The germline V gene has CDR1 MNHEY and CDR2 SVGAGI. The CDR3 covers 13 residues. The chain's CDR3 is CASSYDGDSEQYF. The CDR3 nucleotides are TGTGCCAGCAGTTACGATGGGGACTCCGAGCAGTACTTC.

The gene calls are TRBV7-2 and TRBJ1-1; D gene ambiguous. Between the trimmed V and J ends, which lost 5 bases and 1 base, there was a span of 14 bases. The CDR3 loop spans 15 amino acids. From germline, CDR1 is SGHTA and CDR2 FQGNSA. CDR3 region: CASSDPRRGNTEAFF. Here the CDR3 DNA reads TGTGCCAGCAGCGACCCTCGCCGGGGGAACACTGAAGCTTTCTTT.

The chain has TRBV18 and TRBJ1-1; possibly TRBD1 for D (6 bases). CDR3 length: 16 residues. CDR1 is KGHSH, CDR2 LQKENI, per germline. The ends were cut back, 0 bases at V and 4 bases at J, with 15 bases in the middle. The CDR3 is CASSPPTGRGFTEAFF. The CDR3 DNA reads TGTGCCAGCTCACCACCGACAGGTAGAGGGTTCACTGAAGCTTTCTTT.

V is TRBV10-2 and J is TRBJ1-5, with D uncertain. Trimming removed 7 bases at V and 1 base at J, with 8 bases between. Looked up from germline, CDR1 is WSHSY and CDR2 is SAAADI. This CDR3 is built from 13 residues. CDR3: CASMLMSNQPQHF. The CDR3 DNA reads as TGCGCCAGCATGTTAATGAGCAATCAGCCCCAGCATTTT.

The CDR3 protein is CASRPTGQGEQFF. The CDR3 DNA reads TGTGCCAGCAGACCTACAGGGCAGGGTGAGCAGTTCTTC. This chain joins TRBV6-5 and TRBJ2-1; D is possibly TRBD1 (6 bases). Germline assignment: CDR1 MNHEY and CDR2 SVGAGI. V was cut by 6 bases and J by 9 bases, with 15 bases left in between. CDR3 size: 13 residues.

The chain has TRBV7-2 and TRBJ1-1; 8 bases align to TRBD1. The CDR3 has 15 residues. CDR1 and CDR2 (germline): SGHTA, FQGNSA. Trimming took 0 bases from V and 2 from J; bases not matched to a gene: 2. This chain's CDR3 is CASSLAAGGNTEAFF. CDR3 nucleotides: TGTGCCAGCAGCTTAGCTGCAGGGGGCAACACTGAAGCTTTCTTT.

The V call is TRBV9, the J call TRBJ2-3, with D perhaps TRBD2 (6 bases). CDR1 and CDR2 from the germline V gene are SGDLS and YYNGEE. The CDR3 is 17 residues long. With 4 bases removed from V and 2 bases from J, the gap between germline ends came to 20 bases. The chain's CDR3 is CASSPPAGSANTDTQYF. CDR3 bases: TGTGCCAGCAGCCCGCCGGCGGGAAGCGCGAACACAGATACGCAGTATTTT.

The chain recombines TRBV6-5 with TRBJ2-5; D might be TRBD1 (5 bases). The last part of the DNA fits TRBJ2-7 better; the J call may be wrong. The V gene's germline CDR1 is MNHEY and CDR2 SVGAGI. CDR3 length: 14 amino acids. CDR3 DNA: TGTGCCAGCAGTTACTCACGGACACGGAACGAGCAGTACTTC. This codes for CASSYSRTRNEQYF.

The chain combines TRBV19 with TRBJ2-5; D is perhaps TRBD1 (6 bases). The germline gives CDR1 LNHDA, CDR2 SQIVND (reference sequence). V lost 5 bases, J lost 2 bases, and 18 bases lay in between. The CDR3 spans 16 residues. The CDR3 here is CASSPQQGLKQETQYF. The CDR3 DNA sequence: TGTGCCAGTAGTCCTCAACAGGGCTTAAAACAAGAGACCCAGTACTTC.

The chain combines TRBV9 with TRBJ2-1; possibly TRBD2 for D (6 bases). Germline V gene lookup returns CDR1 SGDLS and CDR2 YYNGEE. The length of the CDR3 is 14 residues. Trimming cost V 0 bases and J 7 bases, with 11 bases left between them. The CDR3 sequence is CASSVEGAGNEQFF. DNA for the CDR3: TGTGCCAGCAGCGTAGAAGGGGCGGGGAATGAGCAGTTCTTC.

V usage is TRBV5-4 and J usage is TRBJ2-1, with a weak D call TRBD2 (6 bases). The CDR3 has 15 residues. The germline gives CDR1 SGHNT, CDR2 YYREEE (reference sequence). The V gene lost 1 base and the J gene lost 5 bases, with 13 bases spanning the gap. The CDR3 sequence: CASSLPGEDDNEQFF. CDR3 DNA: TGTGCCAGCAGCTTGCCGGGGGAGGACGACAATGAGCAGTTCTTC.

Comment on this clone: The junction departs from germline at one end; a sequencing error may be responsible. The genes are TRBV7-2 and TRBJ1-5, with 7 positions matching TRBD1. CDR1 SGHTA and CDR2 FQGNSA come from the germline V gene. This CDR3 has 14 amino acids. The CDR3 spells CASTLTQGNQPQHF. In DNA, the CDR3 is TGTGCCAGCACCTTAACACAGGGGAATCAGCCCCAGCATTTT.

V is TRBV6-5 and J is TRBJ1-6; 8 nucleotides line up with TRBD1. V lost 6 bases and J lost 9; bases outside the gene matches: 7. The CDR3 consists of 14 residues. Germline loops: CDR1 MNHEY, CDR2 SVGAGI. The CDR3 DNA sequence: TGTGCCAGCAGACGAGGACAGGGCCTTTCACCCCTCCACTTT. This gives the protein CASRRGQGLSPLHF.

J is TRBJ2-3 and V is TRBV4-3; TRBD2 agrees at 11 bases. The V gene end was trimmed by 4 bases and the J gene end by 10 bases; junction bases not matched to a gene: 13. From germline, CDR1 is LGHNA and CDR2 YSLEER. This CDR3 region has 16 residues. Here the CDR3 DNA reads TGCGCCAGCAGCCGAATCCTAGCGGGGGGCCCTCTTGCGCAGTATTTT. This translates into CASSRILAGGPLAQYF.

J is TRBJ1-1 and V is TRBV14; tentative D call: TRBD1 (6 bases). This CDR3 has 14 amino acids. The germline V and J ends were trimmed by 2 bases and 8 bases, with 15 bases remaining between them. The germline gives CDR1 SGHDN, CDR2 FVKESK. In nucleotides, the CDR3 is TGTGCCAGCAGCCAACCAGGGGACCTCCTCGAAGCTTTCTTT. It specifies CASSQPGDLLEAFF.

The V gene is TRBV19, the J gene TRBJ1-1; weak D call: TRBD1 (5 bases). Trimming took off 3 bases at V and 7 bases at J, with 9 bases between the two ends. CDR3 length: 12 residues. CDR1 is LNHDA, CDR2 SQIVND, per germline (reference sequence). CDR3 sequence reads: CASSIGQGEAFF. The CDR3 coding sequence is TGTGCCAGTAGTATTGGGCAGGGTGAAGCTTTCTTT.

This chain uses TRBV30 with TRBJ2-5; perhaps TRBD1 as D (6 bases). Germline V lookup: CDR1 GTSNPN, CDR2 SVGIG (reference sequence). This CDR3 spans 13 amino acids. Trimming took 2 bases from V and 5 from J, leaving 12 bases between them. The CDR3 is CAWSTGLGETQYF. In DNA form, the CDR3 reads TGTGCCTGGAGTACAGGGTTAGGGGAGACCCAGTACTTC.